This T cell receptor beta chain was observed in a study of blood T cell repertoires in COVID-19. Looking at the study overall: Both acute and convalescent COVID-19 samples were obtained from the United States, Italy and Spain. From T cells, B-cell-depleted T cells, or PBMCs came the material, which was cDNA or gDNA.

Here immunoSEQ multiplex PCR was the method, and the copy in TCRdb shows in-frame clones only, minus some. The sample carries about 70,000 clones, approximately 86% recorded once. V lost 7 bases to trimming and J lost 4 bases, with 12 bases between them. CDR1 and CDR2 (germline): GTSNPN, SVGIG (reference sequence). The CDR3 is 12 residues long. The V and J genes are TRBV30 and TRBJ2-3; D is possibly TRBD2 (6 bases). The sample comprised peripheral blood. The clonotype comes from a human donor in a cohort sampled during active COVID-19. Written as DNA, the CDR3 is TGTGCCTACGGGACTTCCTCAGATACGCAGTATTTT. As protein: CAYGTSSDTQYF.